These 30 T cell receptor beta chains originate from one sample sequenced in a study of T cells in Graves' hyperthyroidism and ophthalmopathy. Template material for amplifying TCR beta CDR3 regions consisted of RNA transcripts. HTBI primers were the set used in a first-round RT-PCR of the TCR CDR3. Using its own MiXCR run on the multiplex PCR reads, TCRdb lists one record per CDR3 protein. The repertoire consists of tens of thousands of distinct CDR3 sequences, with 45% occurring once and the leading ten covering 10%. Sequenced material: blood. These receptors all stem from a woman under 40 with Graves' hyperthyroidism.

This clonotype was found many times. J is TRBJ2-3 and V is TRBV6-2 or TRBV6-3; 7 positions agree with TRBD2. The CDR3 consists of 14 residues. The ends lost 8 bases at V and 6 bases at J; junction bases unmatched: 11. Germline CDR1 is MNHEY and CDR2 is SVGEGT. CDR3 in amino acids: CASALSREVDTQYF. DNA of the CDR3: TGTGCCAGCGCCCTATCTCGGGAGGTCGATACGCAGTATTTT.

This chain uses TRBV7-8 with TRBJ2-7; no reliable D call. V lost 2 bases to trimming and J lost 0 bases, with 8 bases between them. The CDR3 has 14 amino acids. Per germline, CDR1 SGHVS and CDR2 FQNEAQ. CDR3 bases: TGTGCCAGCAGCTTAAGGGAAAGCTCCTACGAGCAGTACTTC. It translates to CASSLRESSYEQYF.

This clonotype has ten or more counts. The chain recombines TRBV3-1 with TRBJ2-2, with D tentatively TRBD2 (6 bases). This CDR3 has 14 residues. Germline V gene data show CDR1 as LGHDT and CDR2 as YNNKEL (reference sequence). V lost 0 bases, J lost 5 bases, and 7 bases lay in between. In DNA form, the CDR3 reads TGTGCCAGCAGCCAAGATGGGGGGACCGGGGAGCTGTTTTTT. Residues: CASSQDGGTGELFF.

This chain joins TRBV20-1 and TRBJ1-5, with 8 bases matching TRBD1. This CDR3 contains 15 residues. Germline V gives CDR1 DFQATT, CDR2 SNEGSKA (reference sequence). Trimming took 6 bases from V and 6 from J; bases not matched to a gene: 13. CDR3 in DNA: TGCAGTGCCGAAATAATGACAGGGGAAATTCAGCCCCAGCATTTT. This translates into CSAEIMTGEIQPQHF.

This clonotype is deemed medium-sized. The rearrangement uses TRBV15 and TRBJ2-1, with D possibly matching TRBD2 (5 bases). This CDR3 comprises 11 residues. V lost 3 bases and J lost 9, with 6 bases in between. Germline CDR1 and CDR2: LNHNV and YYDKDF (reference sequence). The CDR3 is CATSSGGEQFF. The CDR3 DNA follows: TGTGCCACCAGCAGCGGAGGTGAGCAGTTCTTC.

This clonotype is classed as medium-sized. This chain links TRBV20-1 with TRBJ1-2; D is uncertain. V shed 3 bases and J shed 4 bases, with 15 bases lying between them. The CDR3 has 14 amino acids. CDR1 is DFQATT and CDR2 is SNEGSKA in the germline V gene (reference sequence). CDR3 DNA: TGCAGTGCTAGGCACCCACAGCCTTCCTATGGCTACACCTTC. It is translated as CSARHPQPSYGYTF.

This rearrangement joins TRBV10-3 to TRBJ2-3; no clear D gene. The ends were cut back, 4 bases at V and 0 bases at J, with 11 bases in the middle. Germline values: CDR1 ENHRY, CDR2 SYGVKD. The CDR3 spans 15 residues. CDR3 nucleotides: TGTGCCATCAGTGGGGTTAGCCCTAGCACAGATACGCAGTATTTT. Protein sequence: CAISGVSPSTDTQYF.

On this clonotype itself: The junction and the germline gene differ at one end; a read error may be behind it. The chain recombines TRBV7-9 with TRBJ2-3; no firm D call. CDR1 and CDR2 from the germline V gene are SEHNR and FQNEAQ (reference sequence). The CDR3 is 15 residues long. The CDR3 DNA sequence: TGTGCCAGCAGCTCCCGACCAACATCCACAGATACGCGGTATTTT. Its protein is CASSSRPTSTDTRYF.

This clonotype was observed a few times. One junction end does not reproduce the germline sequence, and a read error may be involved. V gene TRBV18 combines with J gene TRBJ2-7, with D perhaps matching TRBD2 (5 bases). CDR1 and CDR2 from the germline V gene are KGHSH and LQKENI. The CDR3 length is 14 residues. The CDR3 DNA reads TGCCGTTACCGGGTGGACTGGACCTCCTACGAGCAGTACTTC. Protein sequence: CRYRVDWTSYEQYF.

The genes are TRBV19 and TRBJ1-5; D gene unclear. The CDR3 has 13 residues. Trimming shortened V by 5 bases and J by 0 bases, and 5 bases separated the two germline ends. The germline CDR1 and CDR2 sequences are LNHDA and SQIVND (reference sequence). DNA of the CDR3: TGTGCCAGTAGTGACTATAGCAATCAGCCCCAGCATTTT. Amino acid sequence: CASSDYSNQPQHF.

The rearrangement joins TRBV7-8 to TRBJ1-5, with D hard to call. Germline CDR1 and CDR2: SGHVS and FQNEAQ. There are 14 residues in the CDR3. The ends were cut back, 2 bases at V and 1 base at J, with 6 bases in the middle. CDR3 amino acids: CASSLRESNQPQHF. The CDR3 nucleotides read TGTGCCAGCAGCTTACGGGAGAGCAATCAGCCCCAGCATTTT.

This clonotype was counted many times. The chain combines TRBV5-6 with TRBJ2-1; a weak D match, TRBD2 (5 bases). Germline V gene data show CDR1 as SGHDT and CDR2 as YYEEEE. The CDR3 sequence is 17 residues long. Trimming shortened V by 4 bases and J by 4 bases, and 21 bases separated the two germline ends. This CDR3 reads CASSLWTAREEYNEQFF. DNA of the CDR3: TGTGCCAGCAGCCTCTGGACCGCCCGGGAAGAATACAATGAGCAGTTCTTC. Filled out from reference TRBV5-6 and TRBJ2-1, the complete variable domain reads DAGVTQSPTHLIKTRGQQVTLRCSPKSGHDTVSWYQQALGQGPQFIFQYYEEEERQRGNFPDRFSGHQFPNYSSELNVNALLLGDSALYLCASSLWTAREEYNEQFFGPGTRLTVL.

In this sample, this clonotype turned up a few times. V gene TRBV9 combines with J gene TRBJ2-2; the D is unclear. Germline loops: CDR1 SGDLS, CDR2 YYNGEE. The CDR3 is made up of 12 amino acids. The V and J ends lost 2 bases and 9 bases respectively, with 8 bases between them. CDR3 nucleotides: TGTGCCAGCAGCGTCAGGACCAGGGAGCTGTTTTTT. It specifies CASSVRTRELFF.

The chain has TRBV2 and TRBJ2-5; TRBD2 agrees at 15 bases. CDR1 is SNHLY and CDR2 is FYNNEI in the germline V gene. V lost 7 bases, J lost 5 bases, and 8 bases stayed unmatched. There are 16 residues in the CDR3. As DNA, the CDR3 is TGTGCCAGCAACCAGGGACTAGCGGGAGGTGGGGAGACCCAGTACTTC. It specifies CASNQGLAGGGETQYF.

This chain uses TRBV24-1 with TRBJ2-5, with D uncertain. The germline V and J ends were trimmed by 12 bases and 2 bases, with 18 bases remaining between them. The CDR3 totals 14 residues. In germline, CDR1 is KGHDR, CDR2 SFDVKD. This CDR3 reads CASSIGAQQETQYF. The CDR3 nucleotides are TGTGCCTCCTCGATAGGCGCGCAACAAGAGACCCAGTACTTC.

A note on this clonotype: No conserved phenylalanine or tryptophan is present at the end of the CDR3, so a read error is the likely explanation. Because the CDR3's place on the DNA is in doubt, the DNA is left out and the CDR3 is given as listed by TCRdb. The rearrangement links TRBV7-2 to TRBJ2-2; the table's D call, TRBD1, was not checked against the DNA. CDR1 and CDR2 from the germline V gene are SGHTA and FQGNSA. The CDR3 sequence runs 13 residues, both termini included. CDR3: CASSLSWRTPVFT.

As concerns this clonotype: A read error may account for a junction end that differs from germline. This chain joins TRBV15 and TRBJ2-3, with 11 positions matching TRBD2. Germline V gene data show CDR1 as LNHNV and CDR2 as YYDKDF (reference sequence). This CDR3 comprises 19 residues. CDR3 nucleotides: TGTGCCACCAGCAGAGATATAGCGGGAGGGCTAGGAGGTACAGATATGCAGTATTTT. Protein sequence: CATSRDIAGGLGGTDMQYF.

This clonotype is termed medium-sized. V usage is TRBV24-1 and J usage is TRBJ1-1; D is perhaps TRBD1 (6 bases). CDR3 length: 16 amino acids. Germline lookup yields CDR1 KGHDR and CDR2 SFDVKD. V dropped 3 bases and J dropped 6 bases, with 19 bases sitting between them. CDR3 bases: TGTGCCACCAGTGATCCCGAGGGACACGGACGACCTGAAGCTTTCTTT. Translated, it gives CATSDPEGHGRPEAFF.

To note about this clonotype: One end of the junction does not line up with germline, which may come from a read error. The DNA for the CDR3 is TGCGCCAGCAGCGACCTACAGGATCCAGCAGAAGCTTGCTTT. This encodes CASSDLQDPAEACF. The genes are TRBV14 and TRBJ1-1, with D possibly matching TRBD1 (5 bases). Germline-derived CDR1 and CDR2 are SGHDN and FVKESK. CDR3 length: 14 residues.

This clonotype has ten or more counts. The V call is TRBV12-3 or TRBV12-4, the J call TRBJ2-1; 8 bases map to TRBD2. CDR3 size: 14 residues. Trimming removed 2 bases from V and 8 bases from J; junction bases left unmatched: 5. The CDR3 bases are TGTGCCAGCAGTTTAATGCGGGGGGTGGATGAGCAGTTCTTC. It is translated as CASSLMRGVDEQFF.

This clonotype has ten or more counts. CDR3 nucleotide sequence: TGTGCCAGCAGCCAACAGGTAGGGCCGAATGAAAAACTGTTTTTT. This gives the protein CASSQQVGPNEKLFF. The rearrangement joins TRBV3-1 to TRBJ1-4; D is uncertain. The CDR3 consists of 15 residues. V was clipped by 2 bases and J by 5 bases, with 12 bases between them. CDR1 is LGHDT, CDR2 YNNKEL, per germline (reference sequence).

Points on this clonotype: A read error is likely, as this CDR3 ends without the conserved phenylalanine or tryptophan. The DNA is left out, because the CDR3 cannot be placed on it with certainty; the CDR3 is given as TCRdb lists it. The gene calls are TRBV2 and TRBJ2-7; the DNA was not used to check the table's D call, TRBD2. Germline values: CDR1 SNHLY, CDR2 FYNNEI. A total of 8 residues make up the CDR3, ends included. The CDR3 loop reads CASRLLAG.

In its sample, this clonotype is medium-sized. The chain has TRBV7-9 and TRBJ2-7; tentative D call: TRBD2 (6 bases). Germline lookup yields CDR1 SEHNR and CDR2 FQNEAQ (reference sequence). V was cut by 5 bases and J by 4 bases, with 9 bases left in between. The CDR3 has 12 amino acids. The CDR3 protein is CASSGTSYEQYF. In DNA form, the CDR3 reads TGTGCCAGCAGCGGGACTTCTTACGAGCAGTACTTC. Complete variable domain (other parts from reference TRBV7-9 and TRBJ2-7): DTGVSQNPRHKITKRGQNVTFRCDPISEHNRLYWYRQTLGQGPEFLTYFQNEAQLEKSRLLSDRFSAERPKGSFSTLEIQRTEQGDSAMYLCASSGTSYEQYFGPGTRLTVT.

For the CDR3, the DNA is TGCAGCGGACAGGGGACGAGGAACACTGAAGCTTTCTTT. Translated: CSGQGTRNTEAFF. The chain couples TRBV29-1 to TRBJ1-1; 8 bases are shared with TRBD1. The trim removed 7 bases at V and 1 base at J, leaving 5 bases unmatched. The CDR3 runs to 13 residues. Germline values: CDR1 SQVTM, CDR2 ANQGSEA.

This clonotype was counted a single time. The chain employs TRBV5-1 and TRBJ2-7, with no clear D. The germline CDR1 and CDR2 sequences are SGHRS and YFSETQ. The CDR3 consists of 13 residues. V was cut by 1 base and J by 2 bases, with 7 bases left in between. The CDR3 DNA sequence: TGCGCCAGCAGCTTGTCTCCCCCCTACGAGCAGTACTTC. As protein: CASSLSPPYEQYF.

The table lists this clonotype with many counts. The V call is TRBV6-2 or TRBV6-3, the J call TRBJ2-7, with 7 bases identical to TRBD1. Germline CDR1 is MNHEY and CDR2 is SVGEGT. The CDR3 length is 15 residues. V shed 2 bases and J 3 bases; nucleotides not matched to a gene: 7. The CDR3 loop reads CASSYGTEIYYEQYF. CDR3 DNA: TGTGCCAGCAGTTACGGGACAGAAATTTACTACGAGCAGTACTTC.

This sequence joins TRBV14 and TRBJ2-5; 10 nucleotides match TRBD1. The J segment lost 3 bases and the V segment lost 4 bases, leaving 8 bases of the junction unmatched. CDR3 size: 16 residues. Germline CDR1 SGHDN, CDR2 FVKESK. CDR3 nucleotides: TGTGCCAGCAGCCCCCTGGGACAGGGGAAAAAAGAGACCCAGTACTTC. Translated: CASSPLGQGKKETQYF.

About this clonotype: Likely a read error: the CDR3 ends without its conserved phenylalanine or tryptophan. The V and J genes are TRBV20-1 and TRBJ2-7; 7 bases fit TRBD2. V gave up 3 bases and J gave up 6 bases; unmatched junction bases: 17. Germline loops: CDR1 DFQATT, CDR2 SNEGSKA (reference sequence). There are 16 residues in the CDR3. CDR3 DNA sequence: TGCAGTGCTAGGAACCCCCAGTCGGCGGGAGAGGTCGAGCAGTACCTC. Its translation is CSARNPQSAGEVEQYL.

J is TRBJ2-7 and V is TRBV7-2; TRBD1 aligns across 11 bases. The CDR3 has 15 amino acids. V shed 4 bases and J 2 bases; nucleotides not matched to a gene: 4. Per the germline V gene, CDR1 is SGHTA and CDR2 is FQGNSA. This chain's CDR3 is CASSSRTGGTYEQYF. CDR3 coding DNA: TGTGCCAGCAGCTCCCGGACAGGGGGCACCTACGAGCAGTACTTC.

As for this clonotype: This CDR3 is missing its conserved last phenylalanine or tryptophan, likely due to a read error. The CDR3 reads CASSLGAGGYSEQFL. CDR3 nucleotide sequence: TGTGCCAGCAGCTTGGGGGCAGGAGGGTACAGTGAGCAGTTCCTC. The chain carries TRBV7-3 and TRBJ2-1, with D tentatively TRBD1 or TRBD2 (6 bases each). There are 15 residues in the CDR3. Per germline, CDR1 SGHTA and CDR2 FQGTGA.